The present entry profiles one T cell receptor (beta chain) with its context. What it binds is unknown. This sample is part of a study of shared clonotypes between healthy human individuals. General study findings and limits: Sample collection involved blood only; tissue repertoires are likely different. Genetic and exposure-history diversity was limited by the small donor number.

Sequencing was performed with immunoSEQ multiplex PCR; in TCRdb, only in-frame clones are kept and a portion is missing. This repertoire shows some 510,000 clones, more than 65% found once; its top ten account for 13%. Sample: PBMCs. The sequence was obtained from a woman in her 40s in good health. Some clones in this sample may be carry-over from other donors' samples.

The CDR3 is CASREDIATNEKLFF. The CDR3 DNA follows: TGTGCCAGCAGGGAGGACATTGCAACTAATGAAAAACTGTTTTTT. The V call is TRBV6-1, the J call TRBJ1-4; possible D gene TRBD1, 5 bases. Looked up from germline, CDR1 is MNHNS and CDR2 is SASEGT. CDR3 length: 15 amino acids. V lost 6 bases and J lost 0, with 11 bases in between.